This is a list of T cell receptor beta chains from one sample in a study of vaccination effects on CD4 cells after COVID-19. Clones were sequenced by immunoSEQ multiplex PCR, and TCRdb holds only the in-frame ones, with some missing. The table records some 21,000 clones, approximately 76% of them present only once. These receptors have no identified antigens. The sequencing here drew on CD4+ T cells from PBMCs cultured with HCoV-229E spike peptides, taken after COVID-19 vaccination. The receptors stem from a human donor who received a COVID-19 vaccine. The CDR3 runs from the conserved cysteine through the conserved F or W. D genes are given only for firm matches. Size is omitted from some rows. Given values are once, few, many or a class for expanded clones.

V,J,size,D,CDR3,DNA
TRBV24-1,TRBJ2-7,NA,TRBD1,CATSDAGTDSYEQYF,TGTGCCACCAGTGATGCCGGGACAGACTCCTACGAGCAGTACTTC
TRBV5-8,TRBJ1-5,few,NA,CASSLVPGWVQPQHF,TGTGCCAGCAGCTTGGTTCCAGGGTGGGTTCAGCCCCAGCATTTT
TRBV27,TRBJ2-3,NA,NA,CASSLMGTDTQYF,TGTGCCAGCAGTTTAATGGGGACAGATACGCAGTATTTT
TRBV5-6,TRBJ1-6,NA,NA,CASAMRGAYNSPLHF,TGTGCCAGCGCAATGAGGGGGGCATATAATTCACCCCTCCACTTT
TRBV19,TRBJ1-2,NA,TRBD1,CASITGQGIHGYTF,TGTGCCAGTATCACGGGACAGGGGATCCATGGCTACACCTTC
TRBV5-5,TRBJ1-4,NA,TRBD1,CASSFRPGQATNEKLFF,TGTGCCAGCAGCTTCCGGCCGGGACAGGCAACTAATGAAAAACTGTTTTTT
TRBV12-3/TRBV12-4,TRBJ2-5,NA,NA,CASTKRALGSQYF,TGTGCCAGCACCAAACGGGCACTGGGGTCCCAGTACTTC
TRBV5-5,TRBJ1-3,NA,NA,CASSLGSGLFVSGNTIYF,TGTGCCAGCAGCTTGGGGTCTGGACTTTTCGTGTCTGGAAACACCATATATTTT
TRBV18,TRBJ2-6,NA,NA,CASSPRRGANVLTF,TGTGCCAGCTCACCACGGCGGGGGGCCAACGTCCTGACTTTC
TRBV7-8,TRBJ2-7,NA,NA,CASSFGRDYEQYF,TGTGCCAGCAGCTTTGGCAGGGACTACGAGCAGTACTTC
TRBV7-9,TRBJ2-3,NA,TRBD2,CASSASGSWDTQYF,TGTGCCAGCAGCGCTAGCGGGAGTTGGGATACGCAGTATTTT
TRBV27,TRBJ1-2,NA,NA,CASSWTGRYGYTF,TGTGCCAGCAGTTGGACTGGCCGGTATGGCTACACCTTC
TRBV2,TRBJ1-2,few,TRBD1,CASSPYGTDGYTF,TGTGCCAGCAGCCCATACGGGACAGATGGCTACACCTTC
TRBV2,TRBJ2-1,NA,TRBD1,CASFGQGDEQFF,TGTGCCAGCTTCGGACAGGGGGATGAGCAGTTCTTC
TRBV27,TRBJ1-5,NA,NA,CASSLSRDTIAYSNQPQHF,TGTGCCAGCAGTTTATCACGGGACACCATAGCCTATAGCAATCAGCCCCAGCATTTT
TRBV6-5,TRBJ2-2,NA,NA,CASRPRRAGELFF,TGTGCCAGCAGGCCTCGCAGGGCCGGGGAGCTGTTTTTT
TRBV6-5,TRBJ1-2,few,NA,CASSYGTVVWGYTF,TGTGCCAGCAGTTACGGGACTGTTGTCTGGGGCTACACCTTC
TRBV7-9,TRBJ2-1,NA,TRBD2,CASSLGLAGVFVHNEQFF,TGTGCCAGCAGCTTGGGACTAGCGGGAGTTTTCGTCCACAATGAGCAGTTCTTC
TRBV6-6,TRBJ2-5,NA,NA,CASSQATGGETQYF,TGTGCCAGCAGCCAGGCGACAGGCGGAGAGACCCAGTACTTC
TRBV10-3,TRBJ1-6,few,NA,CAISPGTGNSPLHF,TGTGCCATCAGTCCCGGGACGGGAAATTCACCCCTCCACTTT
TRBV2,TRBJ2-7,NA,NA,CASSLFGLLSNEQYF,TGTGCCAGCAGTCTATTCGGACTCCTCTCCAACGAGCAGTACTTC
TRBV3-1/TRBV3-2,TRBJ2-3,once,NA,CASSPLIGGATDTQYF,TGTGCCAGCAGCCCACTCATAGGGGGGGCCACGGATACGCAGTATTTT
TRBV18,TRBJ2-3,NA,NA,CASSPPTEDTQYF,TGTGCCAGCTCACCCCCAACCGAAGATACGCAGTATTTT
TRBV6-1,TRBJ2-7,NA,NA,CASSEARRQFVQNF,TGTGCCAGCAGTGAAGCTAGAAGGCAGTTTGTGCAGAACTTC
TRBV7-7,TRBJ2-5,NA,TRBD1,CASSQGQVRETQYF,TGTGCCAGCAGCCAGGGACAGGTCCGAGAGACCCAGTACTTC
TRBV5-5,TRBJ1-3,NA,NA,CASSLAANPSGNTIYF,TGTGCCAGCAGCTTGGCAGCTAACCCTTCTGGAAACACCATATATTTT
TRBV9,TRBJ2-1,NA,TRBD2,CASSQTAGLAGNEQFF,TGTGCCAGCAGCCAAACAGCGGGACTAGCGGGCAATGAGCAGTTCTTC
TRBV6-4,TRBJ2-5,NA,NA,CASSGQPQETQYF,TGTGCCAGCAGTGGACAGCCACAAGAGACCCAGTACTTC
TRBV25-1,TRBJ1-5,NA,NA,CASSAKGGSSPEGQPQHF,TGTGCCAGCAGCGCCAAGGGCGGCAGCTCCCCCGAGGGTCAGCCCCAGCATTTT
TRBV7-9,TRBJ1-1,few,TRBD1,CASSRTGMNTEAFF,TGTGCCAGCAGCCGGACAGGGATGAACACTGAAGCTTTCTTT
TRBV29-1,TRBJ2-5,NA,NA,CSLYGGPIETQYF,TGCAGCCTCTATGGGGGGCCAATAGAGACCCAGTACTTC
TRBV6-5,TRBJ1-5,NA,TRBD1,CASSSRTGGFNQPQHF,TGTGCCAGCAGTTCCCGGACAGGGGGATTCAATCAGCCCCAGCATTTT
TRBV9,TRBJ1-2,NA,NA,CASSGGGLGYTF,TGTGCCAGCAGCGGGGGGGGTCTTGGCTACACCTTC
TRBV6-2/TRBV6-3,TRBJ2-1,NA,NA,CASSPNWWAGSYNEQFF,TGTGCCAGCAGCCCCAATTGGTGGGCGGGTTCCTACAATGAGCAGTTCTTC
TRBV6-5,TRBJ2-3,NA,TRBD2,CASRSGTSFSDTQYF,TGTGCCAGCAGATCCGGGACTAGTTTCTCAGATACGCAGTATTTT
TRBV29-1,TRBJ1-1,NA,NA,CRVLVNTEAFF,TGCAGGGTCCTGGTGAACACTGAAGCTTTCTTT
TRBV2,TRBJ1-3,once,TRBD1,CASSLDRGSGNTIYF,TGTGCCAGCAGTTTGGACAGGGGGTCCGGAAACACCATATATTTT
TRBV12-3/TRBV12-4,TRBJ1-1,NA,NA,CASSLTRRRQAFF,TGTGCCAGCAGTTTAACGCGTAGGCGGCAAGCTTTCTTT
TRBV6-5,TRBJ2-7,NA,NA,CASRYGSTYEQYF,TGTGCCAGCAGATATGGGAGTACCTACGAGCAGTACTTC
TRBV2,TRBJ1-2,NA,TRBD1,CASSTALRQGAAF,TGTGCCAGCAGTACGGCGCTACGACAGGGAGCTGCCTTC
TRBV30,TRBJ1-5,NA,TRBD1,CAWSGQGVQPQHF,TGTGCCTGGAGTGGACAGGGCGTTCAGCCCCAGCATTTT
TRBV19,TRBJ1-2,NA,NA,CASTDRLFQDGYTF,TGTGCCAGCACGGACAGACTTTTTCAGGATGGCTACACCTTC
TRBV20-1,TRBJ1-2,once,NA,CSAYTNYGYTF,TGCAGTGCCTATACTAACTATGGCTACACCTTC
TRBV11-2,TRBJ2-7,NA,NA,CASSPIGGLDYEQYF,TGTGCCAGCAGCCCCATTGGGGGTTTGGACTACGAGCAGTACTTC
TRBV3-1/TRBV3-2,TRBJ2-4,NA,TRBD2,CASSQDIAGRNIQYF,TGTGCCAGCAGCCAAGATATAGCGGGGAGGAACATTCAGTACTTC
TRBV19,TRBJ1-5,NA,TRBD1,CASSAQTGINQPQHF,TGTGCCAGTAGTGCCCAGACAGGGATCAATCAGCCCCAGCATTTT
TRBV18,TRBJ2-1,NA,NA,CASSPPQSRYNEQFF,TGTGCCAGCTCACCACCGCAGAGCCGTTACAATGAGCAGTTCTTC
TRBV2,TRBJ2-2,NA,TRBD1,CASLGQGNTGELFF,TGTGCCAGCTTGGGACAGGGGAACACCGGGGAGCTGTTTTTT
TRBV7-8,TRBJ2-1,NA,TRBD2,CASSLWTSGEKNEQFF,TGTGCCAGCAGCTTGTGGACTAGCGGGGAGAAAAATGAGCAGTTCTTC
TRBV5-1,TRBJ2-2,NA,NA,CASRETGELFF,TGCGCCAGCAGGGAGACCGGGGAGCTGTTTTTT
TRBV6-7,TRBJ2-1,NA,TRBD1,CARKPDRLIGSYNEQFF,TGTGCCCGGAAACCGGACAGGCTAATAGGGTCCTACAATGAGCAGTTCTTC
TRBV5-6,TRBJ1-1,NA,NA,CASSLDRANTEAFF,TGTGCCAGCAGCTTGGACAGGGCGAACACTGAAGCTTTCTTT
TRBV3-1/TRBV3-2,TRBJ1-1,NA,NA,CASSQAVLSGGTAFF,TGTGCCAGCAGCCAGGCCGTACTGAGCGGGGGTACAGCTTTCTTT